This T cell receptor beta chain comes out of a study of OX40 agonist ivuxolimab in advanced cancers. The CDR3 runs 14 residues. Germline V CDR1 and CDR2: SNHLY, FYNNEI. V lost 10 bases and J 0 bases, leaving 15 bases between the germline ends. Profiled with immunoSEQ multiplex PCR; TCRdb holds only in-frame clones, not every one. Of 55,000 to 65,000 clones in the sample, 77% were seen once. The input for sequencing was CD4+ or CD8+ T cells sorted from blood, taken in a trial of the OX40 agonist ivuxolimab. The rearrangement joins TRBV2 to TRBJ1-1; D unclear. The origin of this receptor is an adult with an advanced solid tumor such as melanoma, head and neck, liver or kidney cancer. CDR3 DNA sequence: TGTGCCACCTCGGCAGGCCGGATGAACACTGAAGCTTTCTTT. Amino acids: CATSAGRMNTEAFF.